A selection of T cell receptor beta chains follows, all from one sample in a study of shared clonotypes between healthy human individuals. The assay was immunoSEQ multiplex PCR, and TCRdb's table has in-frame clones only and misses some. The data hold around 2,100,000 clones, with about 95% observed a single time. Sequenced: naive CD8+ T cells sorted from blood. The receptors come from a man aged 18 to 29 in good health. CDR3s include the opening cysteine and the closing phenylalanine or tryptophan. The D gene is left open where the match is weak. Size tells how often a clone was seen (once, few, many) or the class of an expanded clone, and some rows leave it out.

TRBJ2-5 TRBD2 TRBV7-9 - CASSIFPGLAGEHQETQYF TGTGCCAGCAGCATCTTCCCGGGACTAGCGGGAGAACACCAAGAGACCCAGTACTTC
TRBJ2-7 - TRBV4-1 - CASSPRQDTYEQYF TGCGCCAGCAGCCCCCGACAAGACACCTACGAGCAGTACTTC
TRBJ1-2 - TRBV28 - CASRGLANYGYTF TGTGCCAGCAGGGGGTTGGCTAACTATGGCTACACCTTC
TRBJ2-7 - TRBV28 - CASSFDNPYEQYF TGTGCCAGCAGTTTTGACAACCCCTACGAGCAGTACTTC
TRBJ2-1 - TRBV6-6 - CASSPRGGPFGEQFF TGTGCCAGCAGCCCAAGGGGGGGTCCTTTCGGTGAGCAGTTCTTC
TRBJ2-3 - TRBV7-6 once CASSLQVGDTQYF TGTGCCAGCAGCTTACAGGTCGGAGATACGCAGTATTTT
TRBJ2-3 TRBD2 TRBV29-1 - CSVAPLASGTDTQYF TGCAGCGTTGCACCACTAGCGTCGGGCACAGATACGCAGTATTTT
TRBJ2-7 TRBD1 TRBV4-2 - CASSQKGQSSYEQYF TGTGCCAGCAGCCAAAAGGGACAGAGCTCCTACGAGCAGTACTTC
TRBJ1-2 - TRBV19 - CASSMGAVGYGYTF TGTGCCAGTAGTATGGGAGCGGTTGGCTATGGCTACACCTTC
TRBJ1-2 - TRBV2 - CASSEEGSSGYTF TGTGCCAGCAGTGAGGAGGGTAGCAGTGGCTACACCTTC
TRBJ1-6 - TRBV10-3 - CAISEISWGPLHF TGTGCCATCAGTGAGATATCGTGGGGACCCCTCCACTTT
TRBJ2-7 - TRBV7-9 - CASSLADLRTYEQYF TGTGCCAGCAGCTTAGCCGACCTTAGGACCTACGAGCAGTACTTC
TRBJ1-3 - TRBV11-2 - CASSPRGLWDSGNTIYF TGTGCCAGCAGCCCCCGGGGCCTTTGGGACTCTGGAAACACCATATATTTT
TRBJ2-7 TRBD2 TRBV5-6 - CASSRAWTSEASYEQYF TGTGCCAGCAGTCGCGCTTGGACTAGCGAGGCCTCCTACGAGCAGTACTTC
TRBJ2-1 TRBD1 TRBV19 - CASGTGPEQFF TGTGCTTCCGGGACAGGGCCCGAGCAGTTCTTC
TRBJ2-7 - TRBV28 - CASSFEQVDDEQYF TGTGCCAGCAGCTTTGAACAGGTAGACGACGAGCAGTACTTC
TRBJ2-7 - TRBV4-1 - CASSQVELGPYEQYF TGCGCCAGCAGCCAAGTCGAGTTGGGGCCTTACGAGCAGTACTTC
TRBJ1-1 - TRBV19 - CASSRPAGGVETEAFF TGTGCCAGTAGCCGTCCTGCAGGAGGGGTTGAGACTGAAGCTTTCTTT
TRBJ2-7 TRBD2 TRBV6-5 - CASSYSQREYEQYF TGTGCCAGCAGTTACTCGCAGCGGGAGTACGAGCAGTACTTC
TRBJ1-1 - TRBV7-9 - CASSFGQGVEAFF TGTGCCAGCAGCTTCGGGCAGGGTGTTGAAGCTTTCTTT
TRBJ2-1 - TRBV11-2 - CASSFPGLSSYNEQFF TGTGCCAGCAGCTTTCCGGGGTTGTCCTCCTACAATGAGCAGTTCTTC
TRBJ2-7 TRBD1 TRBV6-1 - CASSEGAGTGVSEQYF TGTGCCAGCAGTGAGGGCGCCGGGACAGGGGTTTCCGAGCAGTACTTC
TRBJ2-7 - TRBV14 - CASSQVFPGEQYF TGTGCCAGCAGCCAAGTTTTCCCGGGGGAGCAGTACTTC
TRBJ2-7 - TRBV7-9 - CASSLQRESAEQYF TGTGCCAGCAGCTTACAACGGGAGTCGGCCGAGCAGTACTTC
TRBJ2-5 - TRBV10-2 - CASSEAGTSGETQYF TGCGCCAGCAGTGAAGCCGGGACTTCGGGGGAGACCCAGTACTTC
TRBJ1-4 - TRBV11-1 - CASSLTATNEKLFF TGTGCCAGCAGCTTAACCGCAACTAATGAAAAACTGTTTTTT
TRBJ2-7 TRBD2 TRBV10-3 - CAISESETSGQYEQYF TGTGCCATCAGTGAGTCCGAGACTAGCGGGCAATACGAGCAGTACTTC
TRBJ2-3 TRBD2 TRBV27 - CASRGGVSGTDTQYF TGTGCCAGCAGGGGAGGGGTTTCGGGCACAGATACGCAGTATTTT
TRBJ1-2 - TRBV30 - CACNLDGNYGYTF TGTGCCTGCAATTTGGACGGGAACTATGGCTACACCTTC
TRBJ1-6 - TRBV5-6 - CASTLGGGTLYNSPLHF TGTGCCAGCACTCTGGGAGGCGGGACACTGTATAATTCACCCCTCCACTTT
TRBJ2-3 TRBD2 TRBV28 - CASSLLAATSTDTQYF TGTGCCAGCAGCCTACTAGCGGCGACTAGCACAGATACGCAGTATTTT
TRBJ1-4 - TRBV27 - CASSLSIGMGEKLFF TGTGCCAGCAGTTTATCGATCGGGATGGGTGAAAAACTGTTTTTT
TRBJ2-3 - TRBV9 - CASSLGIIPTDTQYF TGTGCCAGCAGCCTTGGGATAATCCCCACAGATACGCAGTATTTT
TRBJ1-3 TRBD1 TRBV19 - CASSIEEWDRGSSGNTIYF TGTGCCAGTAGTATTGAGGAGTGGGACAGGGGATCCTCTGGAAACACCATATATTTT
TRBJ2-1 - TRBV5-1 - CASSLAGLAAYNEQFF TGCGCCAGCAGCTTGGCCGGGTTAGCGGCGTACAATGAGCAGTTCTTC